The 27 T cell receptor beta chains listed next were all sequenced from one sample in a study of blood T cell repertoires in COVID-19. Using immunoSEQ multiplex PCR, the repertoire was profiled, and TCRdb retains in-frame clones only, with some absent. This sample yields some 90,000 clones, of which roughly 87% are seen a single time; more than 4.5% belongs to the top ten. Material for sequencing was peripheral blood. The receptors originated from a woman older than 75 with active COVID-19.

This clone was seen only a few times. This chain connects TRBV6-4 to TRBJ1-5; tentatively, D is TRBD1 (6 bases). V was clipped by 6 bases and J by 0 bases, with 12 bases between them. This CDR3 comprises 15 residues. CDR1 and CDR2 from the germline V gene are MRHNA and SNTAGT. The CDR3 protein is CASRGHLTSNQPQHF. The CDR3 coding sequence is TGTGCCAGCAGGGGACATCTTACTAGCAATCAGCCCCAGCATTTT.

The chain is built from TRBV15 and TRBJ2-1, with a possible D match to TRBD2 (6 bases). Germline assignment: CDR1 LNHNV and CDR2 YYDKDF (reference sequence). The V and J ends lost 0 bases and 9 bases respectively, with 9 bases between them. This CDR3 spans 13 amino acids. In DNA form, the CDR3 reads TGTGCCACCAGCAGAGATTGGGGAGGTGAGCAGTTCTTC. Protein sequence: CATSRDWGGEQFF.

The CDR3 loop is CATRMGIGSPLHF. The CDR3 region has the DNA TGTGCCACCAGAATGGGCATTGGGTCACCCCTCCACTTT. The rearrangement links TRBV15 to TRBJ1-6; D is uncertain. V lost 6 bases and J 10 bases, leaving 13 bases between the germline ends. The germline gives CDR1 LNHNV, CDR2 YYDKDF (reference sequence). The CDR3 spans 13 residues.

This clone was found once. V and J are TRBV7-9 and TRBJ2-7, with D possibly TRBD1 on 6 matching bases. Trimming stripped 5 bases from V and 4 bases from J, with 9 bases between. The CDR3 spans 12 residues. Germline V CDR1 and CDR2: SEHNR, FQNEAQ (reference sequence). CDR3 loop: CASSQGSYEQYF. For the CDR3, the DNA is TGTGCCAGCAGCCAGGGGAGTTACGAGCAGTACTTC.

The chain has TRBV2 and TRBJ2-1; weak D call: TRBD2 (6 bases). Germline CDR1 is SNHLY and CDR2 is FYNNEI. V lost 3 bases and J 7 bases, leaving 16 bases between the germline ends. The CDR3 is made up of 15 amino acids. The CDR3 nucleotides read TGTGCCAGCAGTGAGAGGGGACTCCCATCAAATGAGCAGTTCTTC. Translated: CASSERGLPSNEQFF.

This chain links TRBV9 with TRBJ2-2; D may be TRBD2 (5 bases). The CDR3 length is 14 residues. V was shortened by 2 bases and J by 5 bases, with 10 bases between the two germline ends. Germline V CDR1 and CDR2: SGDLS, YYNGEE. The CDR3 sequence: CASSVDGGTGELFF. CDR3 coding DNA: TGTGCCAGCAGCGTGGATGGCGGGACCGGGGAGCTGTTTTTT.

This chain links TRBV12-3 or TRBV12-4 with TRBJ2-1; tentatively, D is TRBD2 (6 bases). This CDR3 spans 12 amino acids. The V and J ends lost 3 bases and 15 bases respectively, with 15 bases between them. The CDR3 DNA reads as TGTGCCAGCAGTTTTAGTCGGGACTGGCGGTTCTTC. It is translated as CASSFSRDWRFF.

The V and J genes are TRBV6-1 and TRBJ1-5; D is unresolved. Per germline, CDR1 MNHNS and CDR2 SASEGT. Trimming removed 0 bases from V and 3 bases from J, with 12 bases in between. The CDR3 has 16 residues. CDR3 coding DNA: TGTGCCAGCAGTGAAGCGGCGGGGTTTTACAATCAGCCCCAGCATTTT. Its translation is CASSEAAGFYNQPQHF.

Here the CDR3 reads CASSQTTGANTEAFF. CDR3 DNA: TGTGCCAGCAGCCAGACCACAGGGGCGAACACTGAAGCTTTCTTT. The chain uses TRBV4-2 and TRBJ1-1; 7 bases line up with TRBD1. Germline V lookup: CDR1 LGHNA, CDR2 YNFKEQ. The CDR3 loop spans 15 amino acids. With 3 bases clipped from V and 1 base from J, the junction kept 5 bases outside the gene matches.

The gene calls are TRBV5-5 and TRBJ1-3; TRBD1 agrees at 7 bases. Germline CDR1 SGHKS, CDR2 YYEKEE (reference sequence). V shed 4 bases, J shed 0 bases, and the junction held 10 bases outside the gene matches. The CDR3 is 17 amino acids. As DNA, the CDR3 is TGTGCCAGCAGCCATCGCATTACAGGGGCCTCTGGAAACACCATATATTTT. This sequence encodes CASSHRITGASGNTIYF.

The rearrangement uses TRBV20-1 and TRBJ2-2; 7 bases are shared with TRBD2. Germline values: CDR1 DFQATT, CDR2 SNEGSKA (reference sequence). Trimming at V came to 5 bases and at J to 7 bases, leaving 1 base not matched to a gene. This CDR3 spans 11 amino acids. CDR3 residues: CSAWDYGELFF. Here the CDR3 DNA reads TGCAGTGCTTGGGACTACGGGGAGCTGTTTTTT.

The V and J genes are TRBV2 and TRBJ2-3; 8 bases map to TRBD2. The length of the CDR3 is 17 residues. V dropped 6 bases and J dropped 4; count of bases not matched to a gene: 15. Germline CDR1 reads SNHLY; CDR2 reads FYNNEI. CDR3 DNA: TGTGCCAGCAGCGCTCAGTTTGTGGTAGCGGGATCAGATACGCAGTATTTT. This sequence encodes CASSAQFVVAGSDTQYF.

The chain uses TRBV6-5 and TRBJ1-5, with 8 nucleotides matching TRBD1. V lost 6 bases to trimming and J lost 4 bases; unmatched junction nucleotides: 5. Per germline, CDR1 MNHEY and CDR2 SVGAGI. There are 14 residues in the CDR3. The CDR3 sequence: CASRRTGRNQPQHF. CDR3 DNA: TGTGCCAGCAGACGGACAGGGCGGAATCAGCCCCAGCATTTT.

This chain connects TRBV4-3 to TRBJ2-4; no clear D gene. The CDR3 has 16 amino acids. Germline V lookup: CDR1 LGHNA, CDR2 YSLEER. V dropped 0 bases and J dropped 6 bases, with 15 bases sitting between them. CDR3 bases: TGCGCCAGCAGCCAAGAATTCCGGGTTACGGGAAACATTCAGTACTTC. Protein sequence: CASSQEFRVTGNIQYF.

V and J are TRBV29-1 and TRBJ2-5; D is possibly TRBD2 (7 bases). This CDR3 is built from 18 residues. CDR1 and CDR2 from the germline V gene are SQVTM and ANQGSEA. Trimming pared 6 bases from V and 4 bases from J, leaving 30 bases between. In DNA form, the CDR3 reads TGCAGCGTGAAGGGGGGCGGGAGTGGGGCTTTTGGACGAGAGACCCAGTACTTC. It yields the protein CSVKGGGSGAFGRETQYF.

This clone was found a few times. This rearrangement joins TRBV27 to TRBJ2-7; 7 bases are a match to TRBD2. The V gene end was trimmed by 4 bases and the J gene end by 1 base; junction bases not matched to a gene: 4. This CDR3 contains 14 residues. Germline assignment: CDR1 MNHEY and CDR2 SMNVEV (reference sequence). CDR3 residues: CASSSGLESYEQYF. As DNA, the CDR3 is TGTGCCAGCAGTTCAGGACTAGAATCCTACGAGCAGTACTTC.

The chain links TRBV4-2 to TRBJ2-1; 7 bases match TRBD1. Trimming removed 2 bases from V and 3 bases from J; junction bases left unmatched: 1. The CDR3 sequence is 14 residues long. Germline V lookup: CDR1 LGHNA, CDR2 YNFKEQ. In nucleotides, the CDR3 is TGTGCCAGCAGCCAAAGACAGGGCTACAATGAGCAGTTCTTC. Translation gives CASSQRQGYNEQFF.

CDR3 sequence (DNA): TGTGCCAGCAGCCGCAGGGGGCTGGGCACAGATACGCAGTATTTT. Protein product: CASSRRGLGTDTQYF. This chain connects TRBV6-4 to TRBJ2-3, with 8 positions matching TRBD1. Germline lookup yields CDR1 MRHNA and CDR2 SNTAGT. This CDR3 is built from 15 residues. V was pared by 6 bases and J by 1 base, with 6 bases of the junction left unmatched.

V usage is TRBV18 and J usage is TRBJ2-3; 7 nucleotides line up with TRBD2. The V and J ends lost 4 bases and 0 bases, in that order; junction bases with no gene match: 10. This CDR3 has 17 residues. Germline loops: CDR1 KGHSH, CDR2 LQKENI. CDR3 nucleotide sequence: TGTGCCAGCTCACTTGACCTAGCGGTGGGTAGCACAGATACGCAGTATTTT. This translates into CASSLDLAVGSTDTQYF.

The rearrangement joins TRBV14 to TRBJ2-1, with D perhaps matching TRBD2 (5 bases). Trimming removed 2 bases from V and 6 bases from J, with 17 bases in between. CDR3 size: 16 residues. The germline V gene encodes CDR1 SGHDN and CDR2 FVKESK. The CDR3 spells CASSQPTNPLLNEQFF. Here the CDR3 DNA reads TGTGCCAGCAGCCAACCGACTAACCCCTTGCTCAATGAGCAGTTCTTC.

The rearrangement joins TRBV7-8 to TRBJ2-5; perhaps TRBD1 as D (8 bases). The CDR3 covers 14 residues. Germline CDR1 reads SGHVS; CDR2 reads FQNEAQ. Between the trimmed V and J ends, which lost 4 bases and 8 bases, there was a span of 17 bases. As DNA, the CDR3 is TGTGCCAGCAGCTATCAGGACAGGGAGGGTACCCAGTACTTC. Translating it yields CASSYQDREGTQYF.

This chain connects TRBV5-1 to TRBJ2-7; 13 bases map to TRBD2. The junction had 5 bases not matched to a gene; V was cut back by 6 bases and J by 2 bases. CDR1 and CDR2 (germline): SGHRS, YFSETQ. CDR3 length: 15 residues. The CDR3, as DNA: TGCGCCAGCAACCCACTAGCGGGAGGGCCCTACGAGCAGTACTTC. It encodes CASNPLAGGPYEQYF.

The genes are TRBV9 and TRBJ1-3; 8 bases line up with TRBD1. The germline V gene has CDR1 SGDLS and CDR2 YYNGEE. The CDR3 extends over 17 amino acids. Losses at the gene ends were 0 bases for V and 3 bases for J; bases not matched to a gene: 8. The CDR3 loop is CASSVGNVRGHGNTIYF. CDR3 DNA: TGTGCCAGCAGCGTAGGAAATGTCAGGGGGCATGGAAACACCATATATTTT.

The chain has TRBV5-6 and TRBJ2-3, with 13 bases matching TRBD2. Germline lookup yields CDR1 SGHDT and CDR2 YYEEEE. The CDR3 has 15 residues. V dropped 4 bases and J dropped 5; count of bases not matched to a gene: 4. CDR3 nucleotide sequence: TGTGCCAGCAGCCCGGGACTAGCGGGGCGAGATACGCAGTATTTT. Translation: CASSPGLAGRDTQYF.

J is TRBJ2-5 and V is TRBV7-2; the D gene is possibly TRBD1 (6 bases). CDR3 length: 15 residues. Looked up from germline, CDR1 is SGHTA and CDR2 is FQGNSA. Between the trimmed V and J ends, which lost 5 bases and 3 bases, there was a span of 16 bases. The CDR3 loop is CASSQGRRREETQYF. The CDR3 DNA reads as TGTGCCAGCAGCCAGGGGCGGCGGCGGGAAGAGACCCAGTACTTC.

The gene calls are TRBV19 and TRBJ2-1, with a tentative D call TRBD1 (5 bases). This CDR3 comprises 15 residues. Germline assignment: CDR1 LNHDA and CDR2 SQIVND (reference sequence). With 6 bases removed from V and 4 bases from J, the gap between germline ends came to 16 bases. CDR3: CASSAARDEYNEQFF. The CDR3 region has the DNA TGTGCCAGTAGCGCCGCCAGGGATGAGTACAATGAGCAGTTCTTC. The complete variable domain, with remaining parts taken from reference TRBV19 and TRBJ2-1, reads DGGITQSPKYLFRKEGQNVTLSCEQNLNHDAMYWYRQDPGQGLRLIYYSQIVNDFQKGDIAEGYSVSREKKESFPLTVTSAQKNPTAFYLCASSAARDEYNEQFFGPGTRLTVL.

This chain joins TRBV6-5 and TRBJ2-5, with 10 bases fitting TRBD2. The CDR3 is made up of 15 amino acids. CDR1 is MNHEY and CDR2 is SVGAGI in the germline V gene. With 0 bases clipped from V and 5 bases from J, the junction kept 3 bases outside the gene matches. The CDR3 region is CASSYSSGRTETQYF. The CDR3 DNA reads TGTGCCAGCAGTTACTCTAGCGGGAGGACGGAGACCCAGTACTTC.